Listed below are T cell receptor beta chains from one sample, sequenced in a study of vaccination effects on CD4 cells after COVID-19. For these TCRs, the target antigens are not known. Profiled with immunoSEQ multiplex PCR; TCRdb holds only in-frame clones, not every one. The sample lists tens of thousands of clones, around 80% occurring once. The sequencing here drew on CD4+ T cells from PBMCs cultured without peptide, taken after COVID-19 vaccination. All receptors derive from a human donor who had a prior SARS-CoV-2 infection. Each CDR3 is given with its conserved first and last residue. The D gene is left open where the match is weak. Clone size is given for some rows only: seen once, a few or many times, or a class if the clone is expanded.

-,-,TRBV5-4,TRBJ2-3,CASSPQYSATDTQYF,TGTGCCAGCAGCCCTCAATATTCGGCCACAGATACGCAGTATTTT
once,TRBD2,TRBV5-1,TRBJ2-1,CASSPYSGSSYNEQFF,TGCGCCAGCAGCCCATATAGCGGGTCCTCCTACAATGAGCAGTTCTTC
-,-,TRBV4-3,TRBJ2-2,CASSQDLHANTGELFF,TGCGCCAGCAGCCAAGATCTTCACGCGAACACCGGGGAGCTGTTTTTT
-,TRBD1,TRBV18,TRBJ1-2,CASYQGARNYGYTF,TGTGCCAGCTACCAGGGGGCGCGAAACTATGGCTACACCTTC
-,-,TRBV11-3,TRBJ1-1,CASSARDKGTEAFF,TGTGCCAGCAGCGCCCGGGACAAGGGAACTGAAGCTTTCTTT
-,-,TRBV11-3,TRBJ2-5,CASSFAFSQGQETQYF,TGTGCCAGCAGCTTTGCCTTCTCACAGGGACAAGAGACCCAGTACTTC
-,TRBD1,TRBV24-1,TRBJ2-3,CATSDPGQGADTQYF,TGTGCCACCAGTGACCCTGGACAGGGTGCAGATACGCAGTATTTT
-,-,TRBV27,TRBJ1-6,CASSKQGFNSPLHF,TGTGCCAGCAGTAAGCAGGGGTTTAATTCACCCCTCCACTTT
-,-,TRBV27,TRBJ1-4,CATSRNDGNEKLFF,TGTGCCACATCCCGGAACGATGGTAATGAAAAACTGTTTTTT
-,TRBD1,TRBV2,TRBJ1-5,CASQPGQGNQPQHF,TGTGCCAGTCAACCGGGACAGGGGAATCAGCCCCAGCATTTT
once,-,TRBV5-1,TRBJ1-2,CASSLAGGNYGYTF,TGCGCCAGCAGCTTGGCCGGGGGGAACTATGGCTACACCTTC
-,-,TRBV19,TRBJ2-2,CASSIPDSPAVRTGELFF,TGTGCCAGTAGTATCCCGGACAGCCCGGCAGTAAGGACCGGGGAGCTGTTTTTT
-,-,TRBV11-1,TRBJ1-1,CASSSSSWGTEAFF,TGTGCCAGCAGCTCCTCGTCCTGGGGCACTGAAGCTTTCTTT
-,TRBD2,TRBV28,TRBJ2-3,CASSLTSGRARGTDTQYF,TGTGCCAGCAGCCTGACTAGCGGGAGGGCCAGGGGCACAGATACGCAGTATTTT
-,-,TRBV3-1/TRBV3-2,TRBJ1-4,CASSQDLLSEKLFF,TGTGCCAGCAGCCAAGATCTCCTATCCGAAAAACTGTTTTTT
-,-,TRBV21-1,TRBJ1-5,CASSSRQGSQPQHF,TGTGCCAGCAGCTCCCGACAGGGAAGTCAGCCCCAGCATTTT
-,TRBD2,TRBV5-1,TRBJ2-5,CASSLGLAGGRETQYF,TGCGCCAGCAGCTTGGGACTAGCGGGAGGGCGGGAGACCCAGTACTTC
-,TRBD1,TRBV7-9,TRBJ1-1,CASSSDRAGNTEAFF,TGTGCCAGCAGCTCAGACAGGGCGGGGAACACTGAAGCTTTCTTT
-,TRBD2,TRBV19,TRBJ2-7,CASRTSGSYEQYF,TGTGCCAGTAGAACTAGCGGCTCCTACGAGCAGTACTTC
-,-,TRBV18,TRBJ2-5,CASSLPGPQETQYF,TGTGCCAGCTCGCTCCCGGGACCTCAAGAGACCCAGTACTTC
-,TRBD2,TRBV13,TRBJ2-7,CASSLAGLSSYEQYF,TGTGCCAGCAGCCTAGCGGGCCTTTCCTCCTACGAGCAGTACTTC
-,-,TRBV15,TRBJ2-7,CATSRDRPTHYEQYF,TGTGCCACCAGCAGAGATCGGCCCACCCACTACGAGCAGTACTTC
-,-,TRBV5-8,TRBJ2-5,CASSLGSSGETQYF,TGTGCCAGCAGCTTGGGGTCCAGCGGTGAGACCCAGTACTTC
-,-,TRBV25-1,TRBJ1-2,CASSELDRNYGYTF,TGTGCCAGCAGTGAATTGGACAGAAACTATGGCTACACCTTC
-,-,TRBV5-8,TRBJ1-2,CASSSQGYGYTF,TGTGCCAGCAGCTCTCAGGGCTATGGCTACACCTTC
few,TRBD1,TRBV2,TRBJ1-4,CASSGAGGAKKLFF,TGTGCCAGCAGTGGAGCAGGGGGCGCGAAAAAACTGTTTTTT
-,-,TRBV5-4,TRBJ2-2,CASSLSYSGELFF,TGTGCCAGCAGCTTGTCATATTCCGGGGAGCTGTTTTTT
few,-,TRBV6-1,TRBJ1-6,CASSEAGPDNSPLHF,TGTGCCAGCAGTGAAGCGGGTCCCGATAATTCACCCCTCCACTTT
-,TRBD2,TRBV2,TRBJ2-3,CASREGLAESTDTQYF,TGTGCCAGCAGGGAGGGACTAGCGGAGAGCACAGATACGCAGTATTTT
-,TRBD2,TRBV6-5,TRBJ2-3,CASSYRGLAGNTQYF,TGTGCCAGCAGTTACCGAGGACTAGCGGGTAATACGCAGTATTTT
few,-,TRBV18,TRBJ2-2,CASSPRNTGELFF,TGTGCCAGCTCACCAAGGAACACCGGGGAGCTGTTTTTT
-,-,TRBV6-5,TRBJ2-3,CASSYSLAGGTDTQYF,TGTGCCAGCAGTTACTCTTTAGCCGGGGGCACAGATACGCAGTATTTT
-,-,TRBV7-2,TRBJ2-5,CASSLGSAAGETQYF,TGTGCCAGCAGCCTTGGCAGCGCCGCTGGGGAGACCCAGTACTTC
-,TRBD1,TRBV10-3,TRBJ2-7,CAITPTGLGEQYF,TGTGCCATCACCCCGACAGGGTTGGGTGAGCAGTACTTC
-,TRBD2,TRBV9,TRBJ2-5,CASSLSGRDQETQYF,TGTGCCAGCAGCTTAAGCGGGAGGGATCAAGAGACCCAGTACTTC
-,TRBD1,TRBV4-3,TRBJ2-5,CASSQGGTGLQETQYF,TGCGCCAGCAGCCAGGGGGGGACAGGGCTACAAGAGACCCAGTACTTC
-,TRBD2,TRBV5-1,TRBJ2-2,CASSLVSSGGAGPGELFF,TGCGCCAGCAGCTTGGTTTCCAGCGGGGGGGCCGGTCCGGGGGAGCTGTTTTTT
-,TRBD2,TRBV5-4,TRBJ2-6,CASSLLAGGVSGANVLTF,TGTGCCAGCAGCTTGCTAGCGGGGGGAGTCTCTGGGGCCAACGTCCTGACTTTC
-,TRBD1,TRBV7-9,TRBJ2-6,CASSHGTGPSGANVLTF,TGTGCCAGCAGCCACGGGACAGGGCCCTCTGGGGCCAACGTCCTGACTTTC
once,-,TRBV7-2,TRBJ1-5,CASSLDGSYQPQHF,TGTGCCAGCAGCTTAGATGGTTCGTATCAGCCCCAGCATTTT
-,-,TRBV7-9,TRBJ2-2,CASSNYGGTGELFF,TGTGCCAGCAGCAATTACGGGGGAACCGGGGAGCTGTTTTTT
-,-,TRBV7-2,TRBJ2-7,CASSSDRTSYEQYF,TGTGCCAGCAGCTCTGACAGAACCTCCTACGAGCAGTACTTC